A single sample gave rise to the 24 T cell receptor beta chains below, sequenced in a study of neurological immune-mediated disorders. TCRdb fed the 5' RACE reads into MiXCR, producing one record per CDR3 protein. The table shows 40,000 or so distinct CDR3 sequences, with 4.8% occurring only once. Input material: CD4+ T cells from blood. All receptors derive from a man aged 18 to 35 in good health.

This clonotype was picked up many times. J is TRBJ1-5 and V is TRBV6-5; 7 bases map to TRBD1. The CDR3 length is 16 residues. The V gene's germline CDR1 is MNHEY and CDR2 SVGAGI. V was pared by 4 bases and J by 5 bases, with 11 bases of the junction left unmatched. DNA for the CDR3: TGTGCCAGCAGTTTGAGCCCAGGGGGGGGGGATCAGCCCCAGCATTTT. Its protein is CASSLSPGGGDQPQHF.

This clonotype was found many times. CDR3: CASSPGTDSPLHF. CDR3 nucleotide sequence: TGTGCCAGCTCACCCGGGACAGATTCACCCCTCCACTTT. This chain links TRBV18 with TRBJ1-6; TRBD1 matches 7 bases. CDR3 size: 13 residues. CDR1 and CDR2 from the germline V gene are KGHSH and LQKENI. With 3 bases clipped from V and 8 bases from J, the junction kept 1 base outside the gene matches.

This clonotype was detected many times. The chain couples TRBV5-4 to TRBJ1-2; D is uncertain. The germline CDR1 and CDR2 sequences are SGHNT and YYREEE (reference sequence). The CDR3 totals 18 residues. V was cut by 0 bases and J by 5 bases, with 23 bases left in between. CDR3 protein: CASSLATTSRGRQYGYTF. The CDR3 region has the DNA TGTGCCAGCAGCTTGGCTACCACGTCAAGAGGGCGACAATATGGCTACACCTTC.

The V and J genes are TRBV18 and TRBJ1-6; tentatively, D is TRBD1 (5 bases). The CDR3 sequence is 15 residues long. Germline V gives CDR1 KGHSH, CDR2 LQKENI. V lost 4 bases to trimming and J lost 8 bases, with 15 bases between them. CDR3 coding DNA: TGTGCCAGCTCACGTGCATCGGGGGTCGATTCACCCCTCCACTTT. Translating it yields CASSRASGVDSPLHF.

This clonotype was recorded at least ten times. J is TRBJ2-1 and V is TRBV10-3; a possible D gene is TRBD2 (5 bases). Germline CDR1 reads ENHRY; CDR2 reads SYGVKD. The CDR3 totals 14 residues. Trimming cost V 4 bases and J 4 bases, with 11 bases left between them. CDR3 region: CAISGGLAYNEQFF. The DNA for the CDR3 is TGTGCCATCAGTGGAGGGTTGGCGTACAATGAGCAGTTCTTC.

This clonotype was found many times. This sequence joins TRBV11-1 and TRBJ2-7; possibly TRBD1 for D (5 bases). The CDR3 is 15 amino acids. The germline V gene has CDR1 SGHAT and CDR2 FQDESV (reference sequence). The V end was cut by 3 bases, the J end by 5 bases, with 17 bases between. The CDR3 spells CASSLSAQGNHEQYF. In nucleotides, the CDR3 is TGTGCCAGCAGCTTGTCGGCCCAGGGCAACCACGAGCAGTACTTC.

This clonotype has ten or more counts. The J gene is TRBJ2-1, the V gene TRBV28; TRBD2 matches 13 bases. V lost 2 bases to trimming and J lost 1 base; unmatched junction nucleotides: 5. Germline V gene data show CDR1 as MDHEN and CDR2 as SYDVKM. The CDR3 has 18 residues. The CDR3 DNA sequence: TGTGCCAGCAGTTTAATCACTAGCGGGGGGGCATCCTACAATGAGCAGTTCTTC. It encodes CASSLITSGGASYNEQFF.

V gene TRBV9 combines with J gene TRBJ1-4, with D possibly matching TRBD1 (6 bases). CDR1 and CDR2 (germline): SGDLS, YYNGEE. The CDR3 loop spans 14 amino acids. V was cut by 3 bases and J by 7 bases, with 13 bases left in between. CDR3 sequence: CASSGAGVGEKLFF. DNA for the CDR3: TGTGCCAGCAGCGGTGCAGGGGTCGGTGAAAAACTGTTTTTT.

This clonotype has ten or more counts. The rearrangement joins TRBV3-1 to TRBJ2-3, with no clear D. The V gene lost 0 bases and the J gene lost 10 bases, with 11 bases spanning the gap. CDR1 and CDR2 (germline): LGHDT, YNNKEL (reference sequence). CDR3 size: 13 residues. CDR3 protein: CASSQDSLVAQYF. The CDR3 DNA reads as TGTGCCAGCAGCCAAGATTCCCTAGTCGCGCAGTATTTT.

On this clonotype itself: At one of its ends the junction is not consistent with the germline gene, which may arise from a read error. This chain uses TRBV5-6 with TRBJ2-2, with TRBD2 as a possible D gene (6 bases). The CDR3 extends over 16 amino acids. CDR1 and CDR2 (germline): SGHDT, YYEEEE. The CDR3 spells CANSLWRGGDTGELFF. The CDR3 region has the DNA TGTGCCAACAGCTTGTGGAGGGGCGGAGACACCGGGGAGCTGTTTTTT.

In this sample, this clonotype turned up many times. The rearrangement joins TRBV7-8 to TRBJ1-5; unclear D gene. Trimming stripped 1 base from V and 5 bases from J, with 12 bases between. Germline CDR1 and CDR2: SGHVS and FQNEAQ. CDR3 length equals 15 residues. The CDR3, as DNA: TGTGCCAGCAGCTTAGGGGCAGCCAATTATCAGCCCCAGCATTTT. Translating it yields CASSLGAANYQPQHF.

This clonotype was seen ten or more times. The CDR3 DNA reads TGCAGTGCGACTCGGACTAGCGGGGGGGTAGGAGAGACCCAGTACTTC. Its protein is CSATRTSGGVGETQYF. The chain has TRBV20-1 and TRBJ2-5, with 15 bases identical to TRBD2. This CDR3 comprises 16 residues. Germline V gives CDR1 DFQATT, CDR2 SNEGSKA (reference sequence). With V trimmed by 6 bases and J by 4 bases, 9 bases remained unmatched.

This clonotype occurred many times. The chain has TRBV4-2 and TRBJ1-1, with TRBD1 identical over 8 bases. The V segment lost 1 base and the J segment 1 base; nucleotides outside the gene matches: 5. The CDR3 is 16 amino acids. CDR1 LGHNA and CDR2 YNFKEQ come from the germline V gene. CDR3 sequence (DNA): TGTGCCAGCAGCCAAGCCCCCGACAGGGGGAACACTGAAGCTTTCTTT. Encoded protein: CASSQAPDRGNTEAFF.

This clonotype was observed many times. V is TRBV7-2 and J is TRBJ2-5; unclear D gene. The germline V and J ends were trimmed by 2 bases and 0 bases, with 7 bases remaining between them. Germline-derived CDR1 and CDR2 are SGHTA and FQGNSA. This CDR3 region has 14 residues. The CDR3 loop is CASSLLLYQETQYF. The CDR3 bases are TGTGCCAGCAGCTTACTCCTGTACCAAGAGACCCAGTACTTC. Variable domain in full (rest from reference TRBV7-2 and TRBJ2-5): GAGVSQSPSNKVTEKGKDVELRCDPISGHTALYWYRQSLGQGLEFLIYFQGNSAPDKSGLPSDRFSAERTGGSVSTLTIQRTQQEDSAVYLCASSLLLYQETQYFGPGTRLLVL.

This clonotype was picked up many times. The chain combines TRBV21-1 with TRBJ2-5. TRBV21-1 is annotated as a pseudogene. CDR3 length equals 14 residues. In nucleotides, the CDR3 is TGTGCCAGCAGCCCGACGGACGGTACGGGGACCCAGTACTTC. Protein product: CASSPTDGTGTQYF.

The chain is built from TRBV20-1 and TRBJ2-7; 8 bases are shared with TRBD1. Unmatched junction bases numbered 9, after V lost 6 bases and J lost 2 bases. The CDR3 sequence is 14 residues long. Germline V gene lookup returns CDR1 DFQATT and CDR2 SNEGSKA (reference sequence). The CDR3 DNA follows: TGCAGTGCCCCCCCCGAGACAGGGGCCTACGAGCAGTACTTC. Residues: CSAPPETGAYEQYF.

In this sample, this clonotype turned up once. This could be a read error, since a much larger clone is one nucleotide away. The rearrangement joins TRBV18 to TRBJ2-1, with TRBD2 matching 14 bases. Germline-derived CDR1 and CDR2 are KGHSH and LQKENI. With V trimmed by 5 bases and J by 5 bases, 5 bases remained unmatched. The CDR3 covers 16 residues. In DNA, the CDR3 is TGTGCCAGCTCAACGCCGACTAGCGGGGGGGACAATGAGCAGTTCTTC. Protein product: CASSTPTSGGDNEQFF.

This clonotype has at least ten counts. The V and J genes are TRBV24-1 and TRBJ2-7; no reliable D call. This CDR3 contains 13 residues. The germline V gene encodes CDR1 KGHDR and CDR2 SFDVKD. Trimming removed 3 bases at V and 5 bases at J, with 10 bases between. CDR3 nucleotides: TGTGCCACCAGTGATGGGCAGAAGCACGAGCAGTACTTC. Protein: CATSDGQKHEQYF.

In its sample, this clonotype was seen many times. The V call is TRBV7-9, the J call TRBJ1-4; no clear D. Germline CDR1 SEHNR, CDR2 FQNEAQ (reference sequence). The CDR3 has 11 amino acids. Trimming took 8 bases from V and 5 from J, leaving 6 bases between them. CDR3 in amino acids: CASGENEKLFF. The DNA for the CDR3 is TGTGCCAGCGGGGAAAATGAAAAACTGTTTTTT.

This clonotype was found many times. The gene calls are TRBV7-2 and TRBJ2-1; 10 nucleotides line up with TRBD1. The CDR3 consists of 15 residues. Germline loops: CDR1 SGHTA, CDR2 FQGNSA. The trim removed 2 bases at V and 6 bases at J, leaving 4 bases unmatched. Here the CDR3 reads CASSLMGQGSNEQFF. In nucleotides, the CDR3 is TGTGCCAGCAGCTTAATGGGACAGGGGTCCAATGAGCAGTTCTTC.

This clonotype was detected ten times or more. The chain uses TRBV5-1 and TRBJ1-1; D is ambiguous. The CDR3 runs 15 residues. V lost 0 bases and J 1 base, leaving 10 bases between the germline ends. Germline CDR1 is SGHRS and CDR2 is YFSETQ. The DNA of the CDR3 is TGCGCCAGCAGCTTGGCCGTGGACGGGAACACTGAAGCTTTCTTT. Its translation: CASSLAVDGNTEAFF.

This clonotype has ten or more counts. The CDR3 loop reads CSARAGTGSNTIYF. Written as DNA, the CDR3 is TGCAGTGCTAGAGCCGGGACAGGGAGCAACACCATATATTTT. The chain recombines TRBV20-1 with TRBJ1-3; the match to TRBD1 covers 9 bases. This CDR3 contains 14 residues. Germline lookup yields CDR1 DFQATT and CDR2 SNEGSKA (reference sequence). J was trimmed by 7 bases and V by 1 base; bases with no gene match: 5.

This clonotype came up many times. J is TRBJ1-3 and V is TRBV6-5; D is perhaps TRBD1 (5 bases). Germline loops: CDR1 MNHEY, CDR2 SVGAGI. The V end was cut by 7 bases, the J end by 0 bases, with 10 bases between. This CDR3 spans 14 amino acids. This chain's CDR3 is CASTSTGSGNTIYF. Here the CDR3 DNA reads TGTGCCAGCACTTCCACAGGCTCTGGAAACACCATATATTTT.

This clonotype was seen repeatedly, ten times or more. The rearrangement links TRBV9 to TRBJ1-5, with a weak D call TRBD1 (5 bases). Germline CDR1 reads SGDLS; CDR2 reads YYNGEE. With 4 bases removed from V and 7 bases from J, the gap between germline ends came to 18 bases. The CDR3 is 15 residues long. The CDR3 spells CASSPTGRAGQPQHF. As DNA, the CDR3 is TGTGCCAGCAGCCCCACCGGGAGGGCAGGGCAGCCCCAGCATTTT.